Sequencing of this TCR beta chain was carried out in a study of breast tumors, draining lymph nodes, adjacent tissues. TCRdb itself ran the multiplex PCR reads through MiXCR, one entry per CDR3 protein. The table records some 170,000 distinct CDR3 sequences, roughly 35% of them present only once. In its sample, this clonotype was seen many times. The antigen is unknown. Breast cancer patients provided tissue from their axillary draining lymph nodes. The CDR3 covers 12 residues. Trimming took 2 bases from V and 4 from J, leaving 5 bases between them. Study-wide results and limits: Luminal-like breast cancer showed significantly greater tumor-nontumor repertoire similarity than basal-like breast cancer did. Tumor repertoires ranked between lymph nodes and nontumor tissue in diversity, with V and J gene preferences. The data were judged consistent with most tumor T cells coming from lymph node and expanding in tumor. Tumor T cell lymph node origin was a supported hypothesis, not proven.

Material for sequencing was axillary lymph node tissue. The V call is TRBV12-3 or TRBV12-4, the J call TRBJ1-2; D remains ambiguous. The TCR was taken from a female donor with breast cancer. Some clones in this sample may be carry-over from other donors' samples. CDR3 in DNA: TGTGCCAGCAGTTTATTGCGCTATGGCTACACCTTC. Translation gives CASSLLRYGYTF.